These T cell receptor beta chains were read from a single sample in a study of post-analysis software for immune sequencing data. TCRdb called the PCR reads again in MiXCR, with one record for every CDR3 protein. The repertoire consists of roughly 800,000 distinct CDR3 sequences, with around 50% occurring once and the leading ten covering roughly 4.4%. What was sequenced was blood. All receptors come from a girl between 5 and 17 years old with multiple sclerosis. Each CDR3 is given with its conserved first and last residue. A D gene is named only where the DNA matches it firmly. Expanded clones get a size class; other rows say once, few or many, or leave the size out.

size	V	J	D	CDR3	DNA
.	TRBV5-1	TRBJ2-7	TRBD1	CASSLQGQIISYEQYF	TGCGCCAGCAGCCTGCAGGGACAGATTATTTCCTACGAGCAGTATTTC
.	TRBV6-1	TRBJ2-5	.	CASSDPTRVPQETQYF	TGTGCCAGCAGTGATCCCACCCGGGTACCTCAAGAGACCCAGTACTTC
.	TRBV7-9	TRBJ1-4	.	CASSSGAANEKLFF	TGTGCCAGCAGCTCGGGGGCGGCTAATGAAAAACTGTTTTTT
few	TRBV29-1	TRBJ2-7	.	CSAETFPYEQYF	TGCAGCGCCGAGACGTTCCCCTACGAGCAGTACTTC
.	TRBV18	TRBJ2-1	.	CASAEGLAKYNEQFF	TGTGCCAGCGCCGAGGGACTGGCTAAATACAATGAGCAGTTCTTC
.	TRBV20-1	TRBJ2-6	TRBD1	CSVRGRANVLTF	TGCAGTGTAAGGGGGCGTGCCAACGTCCTGACTTTC
.	TRBV20-1	TRBJ1-5	.	CGARGGGQPQHF	TGCGGTGCTAGAGGGGGGGGTCAGCCCCAGCATTTT
.	TRBV20-1	TRBJ2-1	TRBD2	CSARDRLAGDNEQFF	TGCAGTGCTAGAGATAGACTAGCGGGAGATAATGAGCAGTTCTTC
few	TRBV9	TRBJ2-7	.	CASSVGRVATEQYF	TGTGCCAGCAGCGTAGGGAGGGTAGCCACCGAGCAGTACTTC
.	TRBV5-1	TRBJ2-7	.	CASSLDPPRLSGGSYEQYF	TGCGCCAGCAGCTTGGACCCGCCGAGGTTAAGTGGGGGCTCCTACGAGCAGTACTTC
.	TRBV7-6	TRBJ2-3	TRBD2	CASSSHLWAGGHLGSTDTQYF	TGTGCCAGCAGCTCCCATCTGTGGGCGGGGGGGCATCTAGGAAGCACAGATACGCAGTATTTT
.	TRBV10-3	TRBJ1-2	.	CAIGTPPYGYTF	TGTGCCATCGGGACCCCCCCCTATGGCTACACCTTC
.	TRBV20-1	TRBJ2-1	TRBD2	CSGLAGDNEQFF	TGCAGCGGACTAGCGGGGGACAATGAGCAGTTCTTC
few	TRBV29-1	TRBJ2-7	.	CSVGSMAYEQYF	TGCAGCGTGGGGTCCATGGCCTACGAGCAGTACTTC
few	TRBV7-9	TRBJ2-1	TRBD2	CASSLRLAGSSSYNEQFF	TGTGCCAGCAGCTTGAGACTAGCGGGATCAAGCTCCTACAATGAGCAGTTCTTC
.	TRBV3-1	TRBJ2-5	.	CASSQGGTAYQETQYF	TGTGCCAGCAGCCAAGGTGGGACTGCGTACCAAGAGACCCAGTACTTC
.	TRBV20-1	TRBJ2-7	TRBD2	CSAGPLAGPITYEQYF	TGCAGTGCTGGGCCGCTAGCGGGACCTATTACCTACGAGCAGTACTTC
.	TRBV5-1	TRBJ2-7	TRBD2	CASTSGVGYEQYF	TGCGCCAGCACTAGCGGGGTTGGCTACGAGCAGTACTTC
few	TRBV6-6	TRBJ2-1	.	CASSPGTATSYNEQFF	TGTGCCAGCAGTCCCGGGACTGCTACGTCCTACAATGAGCAGTTCTTC
few	TRBV14	TRBJ2-5	TRBD1	CASSQVGGQGGGTQYF	TGTGCCAGCAGCCAAGTAGGAGGACAGGGTGGTGGGACCCAGTACTTC
once	TRBV14	TRBJ1-2	.	CASSQDLLSTYGYTF	TGTGCCAGCAGCCAAGATCTCCTGAGTACCTATGGCTACACCTTC
.	TRBV21-1	TRBJ2-1	.	CASSAQGNERFF	TGTGCCAGCAGCGCACAGGGAAATGAGCGGTTCTTC
.	TRBV6-1	TRBJ2-5	TRBD2	CASSATSGGSETQYF	TGTGCCAGCAGTGCAACTAGCGGGGGGTCAGAGACCCAGTACTTC
.	TRBV20-1	TRBJ2-1	.	CSARQEPDNEQFF	TGCAGTGCCAGACAGGAGCCGGACAATGAGCAGTTCTTC
.	TRBV9	TRBJ2-5	.	CASSVPGAETQYF	TGTGCCAGCAGCGTACCAGGGGCAGAGACCCAGTACTTC
many	TRBV10-3	TRBJ2-5	.	CAISGESRETQYF	TGTGCCATCAGTGGAGAGTCACGAGAGACCCAGTACTTC
few	TRBV9	TRBJ1-2	.	CASSVDREGAPYGYTF	TGTGCCAGCAGCGTAGATCGAGAAGGGGCTCCCTATGGCTACACCTTC
.	TRBV6-5	TRBJ2-7	TRBD1	CASSYPRAPGQGPSSYEQYF	TGTGCCAGCAGTTACCCAAGGGCTCCTGGACAGGGGCCGAGCTCCTACGAGCAGTACTTC
.	TRBV21-1	TRBJ1-5	.	CASSILPQHF	TGTGCCAGCAGCATTCTGCCCCAGCATTTT
.	TRBV12-3/TRBV12-4	TRBJ1-6	.	CASSLVSIGSPLHF	TGTGCCAGCAGTTTGGTCTCTATAGGATCACCCCTCCACTTT
.	TRBV20-1	TRBJ2-7	TRBD2	CSARDQRGVAEQYF	TGCAGTGCTAGAGACCAGCGGGGGGTGGCCGAGCAGTACTTC
.	TRBV29-1	TRBJ2-1	.	CSVRQANSCNEQFF	TGCAGCGTTCGACAGGCGAACTCCTGCAATGAGCAGTTCTTC
once	TRBV5-1	TRBJ2-1	TRBD2	CASRSGTSSYNEQFF	TGCGCCAGCAGGTCCGGGACTAGCTCCTACAATGAGCAGTTCTTC
.	TRBV20-1	TRBJ2-5	.	CSARALQGHEQYF	TGCAGTGCTAGAGCACTCCAAGGCCATGAGCAGTACTTC
.	TRBV5-1	TRBJ2-7	.	CASSVKGTASYEQYF	TGCGCCAGCAGCGTGAAAGGGACGGCCTCCTACGAGCAGTACTTC
once	TRBV5-6	TRBJ2-5	TRBD1	CASSLDGTGRQTQYF	TGTGCCAGCAGCTTGGACGGGACAGGGAGGCAGACCCAGTACTTC
few	TRBV6-5	TRBJ2-7	.	CASGGRSSYEQYF	TGTGCCAGCGGAGGACGGTCCTCCTACGAGCAGTACTTC
.	TRBV18	TRBJ2-7	.	CASSRRDGAYEQYF	TGTGCCAGCTCACGCAGGGACGGAGCCTACGAGCAGTACTTC
.	TRBV5-4	TRBJ1-1	TRBD1	CASRTRQGASTEAFF	TGTGCCAGCAGGACTAGACAGGGGGCCAGCACTGAAGCTTTCTTT
.	TRBV20-1	TRBJ2-1	TRBD2	CSASPPGTSRDEQFF	TGCAGTGCTAGTCCTCCCGGGACTAGCCGCGATGAGCAGTTCTTC
.	TRBV29-1	TRBJ2-4	.	CSVRGIAKNIQYF	TGCAGCGTCAGGGGAATAGCCAAAAACATTCAGTACTTC
.	TRBV3-1	TRBJ2-7	.	CASSQAAVYEQYF	TGTGCCAGCAGCCAAGCGGCAGTCTACGAGCAGTACTTC
.	TRBV5-1	TRBJ2-3	.	CASSVGAETDTQYF	TGCGCCAGCAGCGTTGGGGCGGAGACAGATACGCAGTATTTT
.	TRBV7-7	TRBJ1-1	.	CASSFNAINTEAFF	TGTGCTAGCAGCTTTAACGCGATAAACACTGAAGCTTTCTTT
.	TRBV4-2	TRBJ2-4	.	CASSPRGGPDKNIQYF	TGTGCCAGCAGCCCCCGAGGGGGGCCGGACAAAAACATTCAGTACTTC
.	TRBV29-1	TRBJ2-5	.	CSVSTRETQYF	TGCAGCGTTTCTACCAGAGAGACCCAGTACTTC
.	TRBV5-1	TRBJ2-7	TRBD1	CASSWTRGLRYFDEQYF	TGCGCCAGCAGCTGGACCAGGGGGCTTCGGTATTTCGACGAGCAGTACTTC
.	TRBV29-1	TRBJ2-5	.	CSVAHQETQYF	TGCAGCGTTGCTCATCAAGAGACCCAGTACTTC
few	TRBV10-3	TRBJ2-7	TRBD1	CAIRDRGREQYF	TGTGCCATCCGGGACAGGGGTCGCGAGCAGTACTTC
.	TRBV15	TRBJ1-4	TRBD1	CATSKEGQVNEKLFF	TGTGCCACCAGCAAAGAGGGACAGGTTAATGAAAAACTGTTTTTT
few	TRBV20-1	TRBJ2-7	TRBD1	CSAGGQGVLFEQYF	TGCAGTGCTGGAGGACAGGGGGTCTTGTTCGAGCAGTACTTC
.	TRBV5-1	TRBJ2-7	.	CASSFSGNPSYEQYF	TGCGCCAGCAGCTTCTCGGGGAATCCCTCCTACGAGCAGTACTTC
.	TRBV20-1	TRBJ2-5	TRBD2	CSAISGGPGETQYF	TGCAGTGCTATCAGCGGGGGGCCGGGAGAGACCCAGTACTTC
few	TRBV6-5	TRBJ2-7	TRBD1	CASSAPGQGYEQYF	TGTGCCAGCAGTGCCCCCGGACAGGGTTACGAGCAGTACTTC